What follows is one TCR beta chain and its context. No antigen is known for it. The repertoire was sequenced with immunoSEQ multiplex PCR; TCRdb's copy has only in-frame clones and lacks some. Found here are 150,000 to 250,000 clones, about 81% of them singletons; the top ten hold 0.95% to 1.5%. Looked up from germline, CDR1 is SEHNR and CDR2 is FQNEAQ (reference sequence). Trimming took off 6 bases at V and 5 bases at J, with 26 bases between the two ends. There are 18 residues in the CDR3. This sample is drawn from a study of cytomegalovirus exposure and HLA in healthy donors. Regarding the study as a whole: Researchers catalogued roughly 170 TCR beta chains as cytomegalovirus-associated. The majority of TCR sequences were rare, yet some public TCRs appeared in many donors.

The rearrangement uses TRBV7-9 and TRBJ1-5; D unclear. The TCR comes from a woman aged 25 to 39 in good health and CMV-seronegative. Sample: PBMCs. The chain's CDR3 is CASSRGMVFDFSDQPQHF. As DNA, the CDR3 is TGTGCCAGCAGTCGAGGGATGGTATTTGATTTTTCGGATCAGCCCCAGCATTTT.